A single sample is the source of the 27 T cell receptor beta chains below, sequenced in a study of PD-1 blockade in classical Hodgkin lymphoma. TCRdb's table, derived via immunoSEQ multiplex PCR, lists solely in-frame clones and lacks some. The sample has 45,000 to 55,000 clones, around 75% seen once. Every one of the patients relapsed after autologous stem cell transplantation (brentuximab vedotin exposure was variable). The source was peripheral blood mononuclear cells (PBMCs), collected before the second cycle of nivolumab. Receptors were obtained from a human donor with classical Hodgkin lymphoma.

V gene TRBV30 combines with J gene TRBJ1-1; D gene ambiguous. Germline V gene sequence: CDR1 GTSNPN, CDR2 SVGIG (reference sequence). Deletions cut 3 bases from V and 0 bases from J, with 8 bases between. CDR3 length: 13 residues. The CDR3 loop reads CAWRKTVNTEAFF. As DNA, the CDR3 is TGTGCCTGGAGAAAAACAGTGAACACTGAAGCTTTCTTT.

The chain has TRBV30 and TRBJ2-7; D may be TRBD1 or TRBD2 (5 bases each). V was clipped by 5 bases and J by 3 bases, with 14 bases between them. Germline V gene lookup returns CDR1 GTSNPN and CDR2 SVGIG (reference sequence). This CDR3 spans 13 amino acids. The CDR3 sequence: CAWGDVTVYEQYF. The CDR3 DNA reads TGTGCCTGGGGGGACGTAACCGTCTACGAGCAGTACTTC.

The rearrangement uses TRBV2 and TRBJ1-2, with TRBD1 matching over 8 bases. There are 15 residues in the CDR3. With 4 bases clipped from V and 6 bases from J, the junction kept 10 bases outside the gene matches. Germline assignment: CDR1 SNHLY and CDR2 FYNNEI. This CDR3 is CASSGGTGGFDGYTF. The DNA of the CDR3 is TGTGCCAGCAGTGGAGGGACAGGCGGTTTCGATGGCTACACCTTC.

The chain joins TRBV5-1 to TRBJ2-7; 8 positions match TRBD2. With V trimmed by 0 bases and J by 0 bases, 5 bases remained unmatched. Germline lookup yields CDR1 SGHRS and CDR2 YFSETQ. This CDR3 has 16 amino acids. CDR3 protein: CASSLGASGYSYEQYF. The CDR3, as DNA: TGCGCCAGCAGCTTGGGGGCTAGCGGGTACTCCTACGAGCAGTACTTC.

Worth noting for this clone: A junction boundary mismatches the germline segment, possibly from a read error. The chain combines TRBV7-9 with TRBJ2-5; 7 positions match TRBD2. Germline CDR1 SEHNR, CDR2 FQNEAQ (reference sequence). CDR3 size: 14 residues. Written as DNA, the CDR3 is TGTGCCAGCAGCCTAGCGGCCTCGGGGGAGACCCAGTACTTC. It yields the protein CASSLAASGETQYF.

CDR3 amino acids: CASSPGTAGISNQPQHF. The CDR3 DNA reads as TGTGCCAGCAGCCCGGGGACCGCCGGTATAAGCAATCAGCCCCAGCATTTT. The rearrangement uses TRBV7-8 and TRBJ1-5; D is possibly TRBD1 (5 bases). The length of the CDR3 is 17 residues. The V and J ends lost 5 bases and 1 base respectively, with 18 bases between them. CDR1 SGHVS and CDR2 FQNEAQ come from the germline V gene.

The V gene is TRBV29-1, the J gene TRBJ2-7; tentatively, D is TRBD1 or TRBD2 (5 bases each). The CDR3 is made up of 13 amino acids. Trimming took 2 bases from V and 5 from J, leaving 13 bases between them. Germline V gene sequence: CDR1 SQVTM, CDR2 ANQGSEA. The CDR3 here is CSVEIQGVHEQYF. The CDR3 DNA sequence: TGCAGCGTTGAAATTCAGGGAGTCCACGAGCAGTACTTC.

This clone was recorded a few times. The chain uses TRBV30 and TRBJ1-1; D might be TRBD1 (5 bases). V shed 3 bases and J shed 4 bases, with 6 bases lying between them. The CDR3 is 11 residues long. The germline gives CDR1 GTSNPN, CDR2 SVGIG (reference sequence). CDR3 residues: CAWRRGTEAFF. CDR3 coding DNA: TGTGCCTGGAGGAGGGGCACTGAAGCTTTCTTT.

The chain couples TRBV28 to TRBJ1-3; no reliable D call. The CDR3 extends over 13 amino acids. CDR1 MDHEN and CDR2 SYDVKM come from the germline V gene. Trimming removed 6 bases at V and 2 bases at J, with 8 bases between. The CDR3 is CASSRLTGNTIYF. In nucleotides, the CDR3 is TGTGCCAGCAGCCGTCTTACTGGAAACACCATATATTTT. Full variable domain (remainder filled in from reference TRBV28 and TRBJ1-3): DVKVTQSSRYLVKRTGEKVFLECVQDMDHENMFWYRQDPGLGLRLIYFSYDVKMKEKGDIPEGYSVSREKKERFSLILESASTNQTSMYLCASSRLTGNTIYFGEGSWLTVV.

This chain uses TRBV6-5 with TRBJ2-7; TRBD1 agrees at 9 bases. With V trimmed by 8 bases and J by 2 bases, 1 base remained unmatched. The CDR3 is 12 residues long. From germline, CDR1 is MNHEY and CDR2 SVGAGI. The CDR3 nucleotides read TGTGCCAGCCGGGACAGGGCCTACGAGCAGTACTTC. It yields the protein CASRDRAYEQYF.

The chain carries TRBV4-3 and TRBJ1-2; the D is unclear. V dropped 0 bases and J dropped 3 bases, with 14 bases sitting between them. The CDR3 has 16 amino acids. Germline loops: CDR1 LGHNA, CDR2 YSLEER. DNA of the CDR3: TGCGCCAGCAGCCAAGATCCCGGGCAGGCCTACTATGGCTACACCTTC. This gives the protein CASSQDPGQAYYGYTF.

The chain uses TRBV2 and TRBJ1-1; D ambiguous. The CDR3 has 15 amino acids. CDR1 and CDR2 from the germline V gene are SNHLY and FYNNEI. Trimming pared 3 bases from V and 0 bases from J, leaving 11 bases between. In nucleotides, the CDR3 is TGTGCCAGCAGTGACACGTACACTGTGAACACTGAAGCTTTCTTT. Amino acid sequence: CASSDTYTVNTEAFF.

J is TRBJ1-2 and V is TRBV7-9, with 10 positions matching TRBD1. The J segment lost 8 bases and the V segment lost 5 bases, leaving 11 bases of the junction unmatched. Per the germline V gene, CDR1 is SEHNR and CDR2 is FQNEAQ (reference sequence). This CDR3 comprises 15 residues. CDR3 DNA: TGTGCCAGCAGCCTAGTCTCGACAGGGGGCGTCGGCTACACCTTC. Translated: CASSLVSTGGVGYTF.

Written as DNA, the CDR3 is TGTGCCAGCACCCTCAGTAAGAACACTGAAGCTTTCTTT. It translates to CASTLSKNTEAFF. The V gene is TRBV6-1, the J gene TRBJ1-1; no clear D gene. V lost 7 bases and J 1 base, leaving 10 bases between the germline ends. Germline CDR1 and CDR2: MNHNS and SASEGT. The CDR3 is made up of 13 amino acids.

The rearrangement joins TRBV28 to TRBJ1-2, with 9 bases aligning to TRBD1. V shed 6 bases and J 2 bases; nucleotides not matched to a gene: 4. Per germline, CDR1 MDHEN and CDR2 SYDVKM. The CDR3 has 14 amino acids. The CDR3 loop reads CASRRGQGNYGYTF. As DNA, the CDR3 is TGTGCCAGCAGACGGGGACAGGGAAACTATGGCTACACCTTC.

The chain recombines TRBV30 with TRBJ2-2; D unresolved. The CDR3 is made up of 14 amino acids. V shed 4 bases and J shed 2 bases, with 11 bases lying between them. Germline V gives CDR1 GTSNPN, CDR2 SVGIG (reference sequence). The CDR3 DNA is TGTGCCTGGATAGGGCGGCCAAACACCGGGGAGCTGTTTTTT. Translating it yields CAWIGRPNTGELFF. Full variable domain (rest looked up from reference TRBV30 and TRBJ2-2): SQTIHQWPATLVQPVGSPLSLECTVEGTSNPNLYWYRQAAGRGLQLLFYSVGIGQISSEVPQNLSASRPQDRQFILSSKKLLLSDSGFYLCAWIGRPNTGELFFGEGSRLTVL.

The chain combines TRBV5-1 with TRBJ2-1, with unresolved D. The V end was cut by 0 bases, the J end by 7 bases, with 8 bases between. Germline values: CDR1 SGHRS, CDR2 YFSETQ. This CDR3 has 13 residues. CDR3 bases: TGCGCCAGCAGCTTGGTGGGCCTGAATGAGCAGTTCTTC. Its protein is CASSLVGLNEQFF.

The DNA for the CDR3 is TGTGCCTGGAGGCTTCCCCCCCCCTCCTACGAGCAGTACTTC. Its translation: CAWRLPPPSYEQYF. This chain uses TRBV30 with TRBJ2-7; no reliable D call. Germline V gene lookup returns CDR1 GTSNPN and CDR2 SVGIG (reference sequence). This CDR3 contains 14 residues. V was clipped by 3 bases and J by 0 bases, with 12 bases between them.

The gene calls are TRBV6-4 and TRBJ2-3; 9 nucleotides line up with TRBD2. This CDR3 spans 16 amino acids. From germline, CDR1 is MRHNA and CDR2 SNTAGT. The trim removed 6 bases at V and 1 base at J, leaving 8 bases unmatched. The CDR3 loop is CASSPGLARRTDTQYF. The CDR3 nucleotides are TGTGCCAGCAGCCCAGGACTAGCGAGACGCACAGATACGCAGTATTTT.

The chain links TRBV28 to TRBJ2-5; 9 bases are shared with TRBD1. Germline assignment: CDR1 MDHEN and CDR2 SYDVKM. Trimming cost V 6 bases and J 5 bases; bases outside gene matches: 7. The CDR3 spans 14 residues. The CDR3 DNA reads TGTGCCAGCAGCCCACAGGGGGCTAGGGAGACCCAGTACTTC. Translation gives CASSPQGARETQYF.

The chain employs TRBV13 and TRBJ2-4; TRBD2 agrees at 9 bases. Germline lookup yields CDR1 PRHDT and CDR2 FYEKMQ (reference sequence). The CDR3 contains 14 residues. V lost 5 bases, J lost 8 bases, and 7 bases stayed unmatched. CDR3 nucleotide sequence: TGTGCCAGCAGCCCGGGACTAGCCGGGGACATTCAGTACTTC. It translates to CASSPGLAGDIQYF.

V usage is TRBV2 and J usage is TRBJ1-1, with 8 bases aligning to TRBD1. Trimming at V came to 5 bases and at J to 0 bases, leaving 8 bases not matched to a gene. CDR1 is SNHLY and CDR2 is FYNNEI in the germline V gene. The CDR3 consists of 16 residues. CDR3: CASSWTGSFMNTEAFF. Written as DNA, the CDR3 is TGTGCCAGCAGTTGGACAGGGAGTTTCATGAACACTGAAGCTTTCTTT.

The V gene is TRBV6-6, the J gene TRBJ2-7; tentative D call: TRBD1 (5 bases). The CDR3 has 12 residues. Trimming took off 8 bases at V and 1 base at J, with 9 bases between the two ends. In germline, CDR1 is MNHNY, CDR2 SVGAGI (reference sequence). This chain's CDR3 is CASSDRSYEQYF. CDR3 DNA sequence: TGTGCCAGCTCCGACAGATCCTACGAGCAGTACTTC.

This rearrangement joins TRBV11-2 to TRBJ2-1; 11 bases map to TRBD2. The CDR3 covers 18 residues. Germline-derived CDR1 and CDR2 are SGHAT and FQNNGV. V lost 4 bases, J lost 7 bases, and 15 bases stayed unmatched. DNA for the CDR3: TGTGCCAGCAGCTATCAAAGATTAGCGGGAGGGCGTTGGAATGAGCAGTTCTTC. This sequence encodes CASSYQRLAGGRWNEQFF.

This clone was counted a few times. V is TRBV9 and J is TRBJ2-2; weak D call: TRBD2 (6 bases). From germline, CDR1 is SGDLS and CDR2 YYNGEE. The CDR3 length is 14 residues. The ends were cut back, 2 bases at V and 7 bases at J, with 12 bases in the middle. CDR3 coding DNA: TGTGCCAGCAGCGTGGTCGGGGGAGGCGGGGAGCTGTTTTTT. Protein sequence: CASSVVGGGGELFF.

DNA of the CDR3: TGTGCCGCCGGATTCCTTGAAGCTTTCTTT. It translates to CAAGFLEAFF. The gene calls are TRBV6-5 and TRBJ1-1; D remains ambiguous. Germline CDR1 and CDR2: MNHEY and SVGAGI. The CDR3 spans 10 residues. Trimming pared 11 bases from V and 7 bases from J, leaving 11 bases between.

The genes are TRBV5-1 and TRBJ1-2, with 8 bases that match TRBD1. CDR1 and CDR2 from the germline V gene are SGHRS and YFSETQ. The CDR3 runs 15 residues. The junction had 8 bases not matched to a gene; V was cut back by 4 bases and J by 3 bases. CDR3 bases: TGCGCCAGCAGCAGACAGGGGTTTGGGGACTATGGCTACACCTTC. Translated, it gives CASSRQGFGDYGYTF.